The sequence of this T cell receptor beta chain was determined in a study of blood T cells in healthy people across ages. PCR was performed a second time for roughly 6 to 12 cycles using a sample-barcoded 5' primer and a J-beta primer mix. TCRdb re-called the 5' RACE reads with MiXCR, one entry per CDR3 protein. Here the sample spans 600,000 to 900,000 distinct CDR3 sequences, 25% to 30% being singletons. CDR1 is SNHLY and CDR2 is FYNNEI in the germline V gene. This CDR3 comprises 15 residues. Unmatched junction bases numbered 10, after V lost 2 bases and J lost 7 bases. These data were also filed under a second study, of T cells of mothers and their children. This second study notes: Persistent microchimeric T cell clones were sought, and none were detected.

The material sequenced was blood. The origin of this receptor is a boy aged 5-17 years in good health. The chain recombines TRBV2 with TRBJ2-7, with TRBD1 identical over 8 bases. CDR3 residues: CASSESGARGREQYF. CDR3 DNA: TGTGCCAGCAGTGAAAGCGGCGCCAGGGGGCGAGAGCAGTACTTC.